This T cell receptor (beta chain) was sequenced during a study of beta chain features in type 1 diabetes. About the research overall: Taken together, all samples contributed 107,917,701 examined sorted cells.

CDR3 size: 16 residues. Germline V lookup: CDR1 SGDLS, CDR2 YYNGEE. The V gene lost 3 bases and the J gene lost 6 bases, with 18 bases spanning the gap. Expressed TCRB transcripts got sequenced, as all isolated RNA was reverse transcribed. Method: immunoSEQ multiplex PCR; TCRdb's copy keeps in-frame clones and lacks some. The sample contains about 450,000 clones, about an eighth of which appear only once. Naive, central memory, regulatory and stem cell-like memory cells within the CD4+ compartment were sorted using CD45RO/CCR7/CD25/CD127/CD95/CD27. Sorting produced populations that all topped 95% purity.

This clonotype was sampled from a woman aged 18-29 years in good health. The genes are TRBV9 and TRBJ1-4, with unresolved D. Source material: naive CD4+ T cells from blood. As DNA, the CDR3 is TGTGCCAGCAGCGCAGGAACCCCACGGAACGATGAAAAACTGTTTTTT. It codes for CASSAGTPRNDEKLFF.